This T cell receptor (beta chain) was retrieved from a study of shared clonotypes between healthy human individuals. Study results and caveats: Roughly 4.7% was the fraction of naive CD4 clonotypes found shared across several donors. Compared with clonotypes that all four donors shared, non-shared clonotypes had lower generation probabilities.

The germline gives CDR1 SGHRS, CDR2 YFSETQ. V lost 4 bases, J lost 4 bases, and 4 bases stayed unmatched. CDR3 length: 14 amino acids. Comments on this clone: As yet, its antigen is unknown.

Genomic DNA from each subset was divided evenly over several immunoSEQ plates. How the authors handled the data: Sequence data from immunoSEQ were junction-only and lacked quality scores; consequently, filtering differed. Assay: immunoSEQ multiplex PCR; the TCRdb copy retains only in-frame clones and omits some. The DNA gave D and trimming, while V, J and clone size come from that table. In the table there are about 2 million clones, roughly 96% of which are singletons. This TCR was sampled from a man between 18 and 35 years old in good health. Sequenced sample: naive CD4+ T cells sorted from blood. Subset meaning: CD45RA+ positively selected. The chain employs TRBV5-1 and TRBJ2-7, with 11 bases matching TRBD2. The CDR3: CASSAGLADYEQYF. CDR3 nucleotide sequence: TGCGCCAGCAGCGCGGGACTAGCGGATTACGAGCAGTACTTC.